What follows describes a single TCR beta chain. Looked up from germline, CDR1 is SGHTA and CDR2 is FQGTGA. This CDR3 is built from 15 residues. V was pared by 5 bases and J by 6 bases, with 20 bases between. The source of the sample is a study of control samples from healthy donors and cancer patients. TCRdb keeps only in-frame clones here, not all; method: immunoSEQ multiplex PCR. The table records tens of thousands of clones, around 94% of them present only once. Sample: blood. The chain carries TRBV7-3 and TRBJ2-7; TRBD2 is a possible D gene (6 bases). This TCR was recovered from a young woman in good health. The CDR3 loop reads CASSPLGGSAGEQYF. CDR3 coding DNA: TGTGCCAGCAGCCCGTTGGGGGGTAGTGCGGGCGAGCAGTACTTC.